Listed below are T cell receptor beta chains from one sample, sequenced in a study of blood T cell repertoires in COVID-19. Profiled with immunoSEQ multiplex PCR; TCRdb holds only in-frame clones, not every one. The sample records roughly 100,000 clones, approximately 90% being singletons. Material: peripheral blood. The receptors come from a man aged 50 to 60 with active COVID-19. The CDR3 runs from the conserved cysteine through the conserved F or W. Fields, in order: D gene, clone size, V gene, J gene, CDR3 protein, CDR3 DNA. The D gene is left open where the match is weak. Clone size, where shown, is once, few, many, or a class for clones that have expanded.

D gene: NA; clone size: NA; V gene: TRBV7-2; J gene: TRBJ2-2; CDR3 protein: CGGRKANTGELFF; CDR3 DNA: TGTGGTGGGAGGAAGGCGAACACCGGGGAGCTGTTTTTT
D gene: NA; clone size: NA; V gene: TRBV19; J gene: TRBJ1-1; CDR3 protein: CASSYRMNTEAFF; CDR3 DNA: TGTGCCAGTAGTTACAGAATGAACACTGAAGCTTTCTTT
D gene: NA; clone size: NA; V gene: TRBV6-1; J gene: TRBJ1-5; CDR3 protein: CASSDRGAQPQHF; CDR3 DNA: TGTGCCAGCAGTGATCGGGGGGCGCAGCCCCAGCATTTT
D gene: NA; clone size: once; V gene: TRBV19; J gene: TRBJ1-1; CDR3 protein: CASSPQLDLRGTEAFF; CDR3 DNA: TGTGCCAGTAGCCCCCAACTCGACCTGCGGGGCACTGAAGCTTTCTTT
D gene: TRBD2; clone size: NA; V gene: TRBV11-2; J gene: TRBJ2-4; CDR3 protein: CASSWTPLAGVAKNIQYF; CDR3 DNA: TGTGCCAGCAGCTGGACACCCCTAGCGGGGGTTGCCAAAAACATTCAGTACTTC
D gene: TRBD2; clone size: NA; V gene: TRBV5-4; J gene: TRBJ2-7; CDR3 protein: CASSSGTSGGLYHEQYF; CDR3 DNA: TGTGCCAGCAGCTCGGGGACTAGCGGGGGGCTCTATCACGAGCAGTACTTC
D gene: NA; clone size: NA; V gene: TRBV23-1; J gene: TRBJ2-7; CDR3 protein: CASSPGGQKHYEQYF; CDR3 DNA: TGCGCCAGCAGCCCGGGGGGCCAAAAACACTACGAGCAGTACTTC
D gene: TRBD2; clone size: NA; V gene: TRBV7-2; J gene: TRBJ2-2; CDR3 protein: CASSQTSGNTGELFF; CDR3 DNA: TGTGCCAGCAGCCAGACTAGCGGGAACACCGGGGAGCTGTTTTTT
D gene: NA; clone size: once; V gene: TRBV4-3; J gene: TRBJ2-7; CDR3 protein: CASSHNQPGKYEQYF; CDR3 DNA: TGCGCCAGCAGCCATAACCAGCCCGGGAAGTACGAGCAGTACTTC
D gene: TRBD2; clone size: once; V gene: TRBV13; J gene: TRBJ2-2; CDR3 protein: CASSFLRGGTGELFF; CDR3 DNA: TGTGCCAGCAGCTTCCTACGGGGGGGAACCGGGGAGCTGTTTTTT
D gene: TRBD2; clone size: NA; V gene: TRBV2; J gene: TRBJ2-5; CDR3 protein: CAIKTGGAQYF; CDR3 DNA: TGTGCCATCAAAACCGGGGGGGCCCAGTACTTC
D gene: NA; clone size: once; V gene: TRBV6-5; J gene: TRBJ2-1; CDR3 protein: CASSSPVNEQFF; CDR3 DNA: TGTGCCAGCAGTTCCCCGGTGAATGAGCAGTTCTTC
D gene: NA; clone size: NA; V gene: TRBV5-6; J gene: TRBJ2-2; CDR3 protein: CASSRDSGNTGELFF; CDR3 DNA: TGTGCCAGCAGCCGGGACTCGGGAAACACCGGGGAGCTGTTTTTT
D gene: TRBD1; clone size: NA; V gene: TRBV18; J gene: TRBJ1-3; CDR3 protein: CASSPQRPTGGAGGNTIYF; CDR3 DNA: TGTGCCAGCTCACCCCAGAGACCGACAGGGGGCGCGGGTGGAAACACCATATATTTT
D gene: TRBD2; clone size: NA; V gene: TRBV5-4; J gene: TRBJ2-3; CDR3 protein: CASSSGDTDTQYF; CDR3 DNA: TGTGCCAGCAGTAGCGGGGACACAGATACGCAGTATTTT
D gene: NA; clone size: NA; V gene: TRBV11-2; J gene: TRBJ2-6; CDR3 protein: CASSFTGANVLTF; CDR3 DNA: TGTGCCAGCAGCTTTACTGGGGCCAACGTCCTGACTTTC
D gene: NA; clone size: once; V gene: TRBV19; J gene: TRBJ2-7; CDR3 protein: CASSILVGVEQYF; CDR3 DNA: TGTGCCAGTAGTATTTTGGTGGGAGTCGAGCAGTACTTC
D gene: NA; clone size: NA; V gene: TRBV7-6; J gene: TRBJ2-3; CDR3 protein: CASSLRRTDTQYF; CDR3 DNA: TGTGCCAGCAGCTTACGCAGAACAGATACGCAGTATTTT
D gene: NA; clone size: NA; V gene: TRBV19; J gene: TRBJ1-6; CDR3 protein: CASSIVGHNSPLHF; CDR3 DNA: TGTGCCAGTAGTATAGTGGGCCATAATTCACCCCTCCACTTT
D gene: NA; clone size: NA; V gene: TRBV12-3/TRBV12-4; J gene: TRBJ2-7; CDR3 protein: CASSLPLYEQYF; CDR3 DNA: TGTGCCAGCAGTCTTCCCCTCTACGAGCAGTACTTC
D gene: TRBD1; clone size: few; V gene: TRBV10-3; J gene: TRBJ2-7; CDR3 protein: CAISPGQVYEQYF; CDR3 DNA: TGTGCCATCAGTCCGGGACAGGTTTACGAGCAGTACTTC
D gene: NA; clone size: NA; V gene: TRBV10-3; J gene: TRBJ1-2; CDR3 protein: CAIRPSGRDDGYTF; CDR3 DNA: TGTGCCATCAGGCCGTCCGGCAGGGATGATGGCTACACCTTC
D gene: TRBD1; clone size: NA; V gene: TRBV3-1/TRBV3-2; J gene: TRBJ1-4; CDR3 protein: CASSQVRGQGNEKLFF; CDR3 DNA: TGTGCCAGCAGCCAAGTTCGTGGACAGGGGAATGAAAAACTGTTTTTT
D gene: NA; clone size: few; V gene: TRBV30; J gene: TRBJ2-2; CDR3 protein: CAWSTRNTGELFF; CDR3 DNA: TGTGCCTGGAGTACTAGGAACACCGGGGAGCTGTTTTTT
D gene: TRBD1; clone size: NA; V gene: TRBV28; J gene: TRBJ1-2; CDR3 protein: CASSSTGGNYGYTF; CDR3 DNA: TGTGCCAGCAGCTCGACAGGGGGGAACTATGGCTACACCTTC
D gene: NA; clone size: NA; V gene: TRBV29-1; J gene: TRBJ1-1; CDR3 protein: CSVHSGGRGSNTEAFF; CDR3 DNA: TGCAGCGTTCACTCGGGTGGTCGGGGTTCGAACACTGAAGCTTTCTTT
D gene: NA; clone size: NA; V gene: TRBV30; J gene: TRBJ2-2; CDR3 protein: CAWSPEYTGELFF; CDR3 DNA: TGTGCCTGGAGTCCGGAGTACACCGGGGAGCTGTTTTTT
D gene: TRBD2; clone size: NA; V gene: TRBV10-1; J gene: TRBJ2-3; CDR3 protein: CASSGPGLAGGDTQYF; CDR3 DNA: TGCGCCAGCAGTGGCCCGGGACTAGCGGGCGGAGATACGCAGTATTTT
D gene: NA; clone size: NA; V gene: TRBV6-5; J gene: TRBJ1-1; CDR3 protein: CASSYSRGLNTEAFF; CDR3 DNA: TGTGCCAGCAGTTACAGTAGAGGGTTGAACACTGAAGCTTTCTTT
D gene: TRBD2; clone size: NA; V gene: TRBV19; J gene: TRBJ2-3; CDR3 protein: CASNRGGGGTDTQYF; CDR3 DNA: TGTGCCAGTAACCGCGGGGGAGGAGGGACAGATACGCAGTATTTT
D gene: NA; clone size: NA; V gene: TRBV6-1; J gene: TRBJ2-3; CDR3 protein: CASSDTAGTDTQYF; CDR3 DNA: TGTGCCAGCAGTGATACAGCGGGCACAGATACGCAGTATTTT
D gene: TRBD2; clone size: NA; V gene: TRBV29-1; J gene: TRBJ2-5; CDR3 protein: CSVELAGGGETQYF; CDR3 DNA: TGCAGCGTTGAACTAGCGGGGGGCGGCGAGACCCAGTACTTC
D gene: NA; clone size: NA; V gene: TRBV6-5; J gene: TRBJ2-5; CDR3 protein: CASTSARAQYF; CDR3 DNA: TGTGCCAGCACCAGCGCCCGGGCCCAGTACTTC
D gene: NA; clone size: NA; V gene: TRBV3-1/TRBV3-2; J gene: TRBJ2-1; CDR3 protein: CASSQYTGSYNEQFF; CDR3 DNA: TGTGCCAGCAGCCAATATACAGGGTCCTACAATGAGCAGTTCTTC
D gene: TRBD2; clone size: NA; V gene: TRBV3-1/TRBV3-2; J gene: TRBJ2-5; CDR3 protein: CASSHAASGGTQYF; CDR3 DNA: TGTGCCAGCAGCCATGCTGCTAGCGGGGGGACCCAGTACTTC
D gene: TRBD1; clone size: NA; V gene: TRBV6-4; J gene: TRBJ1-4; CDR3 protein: CASSPGGSIEKLFF; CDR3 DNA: TGTGCCAGCAGTCCAGGGGGGTCTATTGAAAAACTGTTTTTT
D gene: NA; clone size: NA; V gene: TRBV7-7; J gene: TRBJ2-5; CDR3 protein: CASSFRARGETQYF; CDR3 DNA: TGTGCTAGCAGCTTCCGCGCGCGGGGAGAGACCCAGTACTTC
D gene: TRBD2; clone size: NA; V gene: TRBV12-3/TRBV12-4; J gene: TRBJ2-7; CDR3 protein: CASSETGGYEQYF; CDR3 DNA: TGTGCCAGCTCGGAGACGGGAGGTTACGAGCAGTACTTC
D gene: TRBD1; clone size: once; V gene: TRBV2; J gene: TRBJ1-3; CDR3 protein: CASSDGAYRGGGTIYF; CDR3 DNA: TGTGCCAGCAGTGACGGGGCCTACAGGGGCGGCGGCACCATATATTTT